What follows are 30 T cell receptor beta chains derived from one specimen sequenced in a study of T cell responses to AZD1222 COVID-19 vaccine (dated by TCRdb to the early 2020s). To prepare the library, the immunoSEQ multiplex PCR assay was applied. TCRdb limited this immuneACCESS table to in-frame rearrangements with V and J called. A share of clones is missing; checked studies link under half to unresolved V genes, and the rest is unexplained. The sample records around 59,000 clones, 75% to 90% of which are singletons. The leading ten clones occupy over 5% of the sample. The time point tag for this specimen amounts to: about 28 days (+/-7) after the second vaccine dose. Sample: peripheral blood, taken 28 days after the second AZD1222 dose. The receptors come from an adult who received the AZD1222 COVID-19 vaccine.

V is TRBV10-3 and J is TRBJ1-1, with TRBD1 as a possible D gene (6 bases). Trimming took 3 bases from V and 6 from J, leaving 17 bases between them. CDR3 size: 15 residues. Germline CDR1 and CDR2: ENHRY and SYGVKD. The CDR3 loop reads CAISDPDRRGPEAFF. The CDR3 region has the DNA TGTGCCATCAGTGACCCAGACAGGAGAGGACCTGAAGCTTTCTTT.

The rearrangement joins TRBV6-5 to TRBJ2-7, with 9 nucleotides matching TRBD2. Germline lookup yields CDR1 MNHEY and CDR2 SVGAGI. This CDR3 is 15 amino acids long. V lost 6 bases and J lost 2; bases outside the gene matches: 8. CDR3 nucleotides: TGTGCCAGCAGCCAAGTAGCGGGAGCCCCCTACGAGCAGTACTTC. Translating it yields CASSQVAGAPYEQYF.

J is TRBJ1-5 and V is TRBV6-5; D may be TRBD1 (6 bases). V lost 4 bases and J 4 bases, leaving 8 bases between the germline ends. Germline assignment: CDR1 MNHEY and CDR2 SVGAGI. CDR3 size: 13 residues. The CDR3 nucleotides read TGTGCCAGCAGTTCTACAGGGAATCAGCCCCAGCATTTT. Its protein is CASSSTGNQPQHF.

The rearrangement joins TRBV19 to TRBJ2-7; 7 bases fit TRBD1. The CDR3 runs to 15 residues. The V gene end was trimmed by 6 bases and the J gene end by 3 bases; junction bases not matched to a gene: 11. Germline-derived CDR1 and CDR2 are LNHDA and SQIVND (reference sequence). This CDR3 reads CASRGGQFSLYEQYF. CDR3 in DNA: TGTGCCAGTAGAGGGGGACAGTTTTCTCTCTACGAGCAGTACTTC. The whole variable domain, filled in from reference TRBV19 and TRBJ2-7, reads DGGITQSPKYLFRKEGQNVTLSCEQNLNHDAMYWYRQDPGQGLRLIYYSQIVNDFQKGDIAEGYSVSREKKESFPLTVTSAQKNPTAFYLCASRGGQFSLYEQYFGPGTRLTVT.

J is TRBJ2-2 and V is TRBV9; D gene uncertain. The germline CDR1 and CDR2 sequences are SGDLS and YYNGEE. The CDR3 spans 16 residues. The V and J ends lost 2 bases and 3 bases respectively, with 14 bases between them. The CDR3 DNA reads TGTGCCAGCAGCGTCTTGGGTATTCCGGACACCGGGGAGCTGTTTTTT. Translating gives CASSVLGIPDTGELFF.

The chain carries TRBV3-1 (or the pseudogene TRBV3-2) and TRBJ2-1; the match to TRBD2 covers 8 bases. Germline-derived CDR1 and CDR2 are LGHDT and YNNKEL (reference sequence). CDR3 length: 15 amino acids. V dropped 0 bases and J dropped 7; count of bases not matched to a gene: 5. The CDR3 DNA reads as TGTGCCAGCAGCCAAGACTGGGCGGGAGGAAATGAGCAGTTCTTC. It translates to CASSQDWAGGNEQFF.

J is TRBJ1-2 and V is TRBV6-5; 12 bases fit TRBD1. Germline V gives CDR1 MNHEY, CDR2 SVGAGI. V was clipped by 5 bases and J by 6 bases; unmatched bases: 7. This CDR3 comprises 15 residues. This chain's CDR3 is CASSRSGTGGHGYTF. Here the CDR3 DNA reads TGTGCCAGCAGTCGTTCCGGGACAGGGGGCCATGGCTACACCTTC.

The CDR3 sequence: CAIGRDSNQPQHF. The CDR3 coding sequence is TGTGCCATCGGACGGGATAGCAATCAGCCCCAGCATTTT. V gene TRBV6-5 combines with J gene TRBJ1-5; unclear D gene. The CDR3 extends over 13 amino acids. V dropped 10 bases and J dropped 0 bases, with 10 bases sitting between them. Germline V gene lookup returns CDR1 MNHEY and CDR2 SVGAGI.

V and J are TRBV5-6 and TRBJ1-4; D is unclear. V was pared by 4 bases and J by 4 bases, with 14 bases between. CDR3 length: 15 amino acids. Germline CDR1 and CDR2: SGHDT and YYEEEE. The DNA of the CDR3 is TGTGCCAGCAGCGCAAGGAAGGTTGGTAATGAAAAACTGTTTTTT. This encodes CASSARKVGNEKLFF. The variable domain in full, with the rest retrieved from reference TRBV5-6 and TRBJ1-4, is DAGVTQSPTHLIKTRGQQVTLRCSPKSGHDTVSWYQQALGQGPQFIFQYYEEEERQRGNFPDRFSGHQFPNYSSELNVNALLLGDSALYLCASSARKVGNEKLFFGSGTQLSVL.

The chain has TRBV6-5 and TRBJ1-3; D remains unclear. V was cut by 6 bases and J by 0 bases, with 12 bases left in between. Germline assignment: CDR1 MNHEY and CDR2 SVGAGI. The CDR3 has 15 residues. CDR3 nucleotide sequence: TGTGCCAGCAGCTCCCGACCGAGCTCTGGAAACACCATATATTTT. As protein: CASSSRPSSGNTIYF.

This CDR3 is CASSHPAGVGAWCHEQFF. Here the CDR3 DNA reads TGTGCCAGCAGCCACCCGGCGGGGGTTGGGGCTTGGTGCCATGAGCAGTTCTTC. The chain uses TRBV3-1 (or the pseudogene TRBV3-2) and TRBJ2-1; TRBD2 matches 7 bases. The CDR3 loop spans 18 amino acids. Germline lookup yields CDR1 LGHDT and CDR2 YNNKEL (reference sequence). Unmatched junction bases numbered 19, after V lost 3 bases and J lost 8 bases.

The chain couples TRBV16 to TRBJ2-1; D remains ambiguous. V gave up 4 bases and J gave up 1 base, with 14 bases separating them. CDR3 length: 16 residues. CDR1 is KGHSY and CDR2 is FQNENV in the germline V gene. The CDR3: CASSPSTAGSYNEQFF. The DNA for the CDR3 is TGTGCCAGCAGCCCTTCCACGGCCGGGTCCTACAATGAGCAGTTCTTC.

This clone was seen a few times. The rearrangement joins TRBV11-2 to TRBJ1-4, with D tentatively TRBD1 (5 bases). Germline CDR1 is SGHAT and CDR2 is FQNNGV. This CDR3 spans 14 amino acids. Trimming took off 2 bases at V and 8 bases at J, with 12 bases between the two ends. The CDR3 DNA reads TGTGCCAGCAGCTTAACCGGGGGAGGCGAAAAACTGTTTTTT. The encoded protein is CASSLTGGGEKLFF.

The chain is built from TRBV15 and TRBJ2-7; D assignment may be TRBD1 or TRBD2 (5 bases each). V lost 0 bases to trimming and J lost 9 bases, with 15 bases between them. The CDR3 has 14 amino acids. Germline-derived CDR1 and CDR2 are LNHNV and YYDKDF (reference sequence). The DNA of the CDR3 is TGTGCCACCAGCAGAGACGGGACCTCGTACCGGCAGTACTTC. Protein product: CATSRDGTSYRQYF.

The chain links TRBV24-1 to TRBJ2-2; D is unclear. This CDR3 has 16 amino acids. Trimming took 0 bases from V and 1 from J, leaving 8 bases between them. Germline-derived CDR1 and CDR2 are KGHDR and SFDVKD. For the CDR3, the DNA is TGTGCCACCAGTGATTTGGCACCGCTGAACACCGGGGAGCTGTTTTTT. Protein sequence: CATSDLAPLNTGELFF.

The V gene is TRBV5-4, the J gene TRBJ2-7, with 9 bases fitting TRBD1. V gave up 6 bases and J gave up 5 bases; unmatched junction bases: 9. The germline V gene encodes CDR1 SGHNT and CDR2 YYREEE (reference sequence). The CDR3 has 14 residues. In DNA form, the CDR3 reads TGTGCCAGCACACCGGGACAGGGAGTCCACGAGCAGTACTTC. As protein: CASTPGQGVHEQYF.

The chain has TRBV5-8 and TRBJ1-4; D is possibly TRBD1 (6 bases). The CDR3 spans 15 residues. Germline CDR1 and CDR2: SGHTS and YDEGEE. V lost 5 bases and J lost 0, with 11 bases in between. The CDR3 sequence is CASRAGTTTNEKLFF. CDR3 bases: TGTGCCAGCAGGGCCGGGACAACAACTAATGAAAAACTGTTTTTT. Full variable domain (missing parts from reference TRBV5-8 and TRBJ1-4): EAGVTQSPTHLIKTRGQQATLRCSPISGHTSVYWYQQALGLGLQFLLWYDEGEERNRGNFPPRFSGRQFPNYSSELNVNALELEDSALYLCASRAGTTTNEKLFFGSGTQLSVL.

V and J are TRBV5-6 and TRBJ2-7; D is ambiguous. V was pared by 1 base and J by 5 bases, with 4 bases between. Germline V CDR1 and CDR2: SGHDT, YYEEEE. This CDR3 has 11 amino acids. This chain's CDR3 is CASSLYNEQYF. The CDR3 coding sequence is TGTGCCAGCAGCTTGTACAACGAGCAGTACTTC. Supplemented by reference TRBV5-6 and TRBJ2-7, the full variable domain reads DAGVTQSPTHLIKTRGQQVTLRCSPKSGHDTVSWYQQALGQGPQFIFQYYEEEERQRGNFPDRFSGHQFPNYSSELNVNALLLGDSALYLCASSLYNEQYFGPGTRLTVT.

V and J are TRBV12-1 and TRBJ2-6; the D call of TRBD1 is as the table states it, not checked on the DNA. TRBV12-1 is described as a pseudogene. The CDR3 consists of 15 residues. The CDR3 DNA reads TGTGCCAGCAGCTGGGACAGCTCTGGGGCCAACGTCCTGACTTTC. This gives the protein CASSWDSSGANVLTF.

Only a few counts were recorded for this clone. The gene calls are TRBV11-2 and TRBJ2-7; weak D call: TRBD1 (5 bases). CDR3 size: 14 residues. V lost 2 bases and J lost 3, with 11 bases in between. Germline V gene lookup returns CDR1 SGHAT and CDR2 FQNNGV. The CDR3 region has the DNA TGTGCCAGCAGCTTACGCAGCAGGGTCTACGAGCAGTACTTC. Encoded protein: CASSLRSRVYEQYF.

The chain joins TRBV7-2 to TRBJ1-6; the D gene is possibly TRBD1 (6 bases). The CDR3 consists of 17 residues. Germline CDR1 and CDR2: SGHTA and FQGNSA. V was trimmed by 5 bases and J by 1 base, leaving 15 bases between them. The CDR3 region is CASSPTGFSSYNSPLHF. The CDR3 DNA reads TGTGCCAGCAGCCCGACAGGATTTTCTTCCTATAATTCACCCCTCCACTTT.

This clone came up once. V and J are TRBV10-3 and TRBJ2-3; 7 bases are a match to TRBD1. There are 13 residues in the CDR3. The germline CDR1 and CDR2 sequences are ENHRY and SYGVKD. V lost 10 bases to trimming and J lost 3 bases; unmatched junction nucleotides: 7. CDR3 bases: TGTGCCACCAGACAGGGCCAAACAGATACGCAGTATTTT. Protein: CATRQGQTDTQYF.

The V call is TRBV5-6, the J call TRBJ1-3; D is uncertain. Germline V lookup: CDR1 SGHDT, CDR2 YYEEEE. With 5 bases removed from V and 0 bases from J, the gap between germline ends came to 18 bases. The length of the CDR3 is 17 residues. The CDR3 DNA is TGTGCCAGCAGGCGGCGCGGTTCGGGGAACTCTGGAAACACCATATATTTT. Amino acid sequence: CASRRRGSGNSGNTIYF. Looking up the rest from reference TRBV5-6 and TRBJ1-3 gives the full variable domain: DAGVTQSPTHLIKTRGQQVTLRCSPKSGHDTVSWYQQALGQGPQFIFQYYEEEERQRGNFPDRFSGHQFPNYSSELNVNALLLGDSALYLCASRRRGSGNSGNTIYFGEGSWLTVV.

The rearrangement links TRBV11-2 to TRBJ2-5; 7 bases align to TRBD1. Germline V gene lookup returns CDR1 SGHAT and CDR2 FQNNGV. This CDR3 is 14 amino acids long. The V and J ends lost 5 bases and 5 bases, in that order; junction bases with no gene match: 8. The CDR3 region is CASSPTTGPETQYF. The CDR3 region has the DNA TGTGCCAGCAGCCCGACGACAGGGCCGGAGACCCAGTACTTC. Full variable domain (rest looked up from reference TRBV11-2 and TRBJ2-5): EAGVAQSPRYKIIEKRQSVAFWCNPISGHATLYWYQQILGQGPKLLIQFQNNGVVDDSQLPKDRFSAERLKGVDSTLKIQPAKLEDSAVYLCASSPTTGPETQYFGPGTRLLVL.

The gene calls are TRBV28 and TRBJ2-7; D is undetermined. Germline V CDR1 and CDR2: MDHEN, SYDVKM. V was shortened by 2 bases and J by 0 bases, with 11 bases between the two germline ends. The CDR3 is 15 residues long. In nucleotides, the CDR3 is TGTGCCAGCAGTTTAATACAGTCTTACTCCTACGAGCAGTACTTC. As protein: CASSLIQSYSYEQYF.

The chain links TRBV2 to TRBJ1-4; D perhaps matches TRBD1 (5 bases). Germline lookup yields CDR1 SNHLY and CDR2 FYNNEI. The CDR3 totals 13 residues. The V gene lost 4 bases and the J gene lost 5 bases, with 8 bases spanning the gap. The CDR3 sequence is CASSAGRNEKLFF. CDR3 DNA sequence: TGTGCCAGCAGTGCGGGACGGAATGAAAAACTGTTTTTT.

This clone is a singleton in its sample. V is TRBV7-9 and J is TRBJ1-2; D is perhaps TRBD1 (5 bases). This CDR3 has 14 amino acids. Trimming took off 5 bases at V and 3 bases at J, with 13 bases between the two ends. Per germline, CDR1 SEHNR and CDR2 FQNEAQ (reference sequence). CDR3 coding DNA: TGTGCCAGCAGCCACGGGGCGGGGGACTATGGCTACACCTTC. The encoded protein is CASSHGAGDYGYTF.

The chain recombines TRBV27 with TRBJ2-7; tentatively, D is TRBD2 (5 bases). The V end was cut by 7 bases, the J end by 2 bases, with 30 bases between. Germline V lookup: CDR1 MNHEY, CDR2 SMNVEV (reference sequence). The CDR3 runs 19 residues. DNA for the CDR3: TGTGCCAGCACCCAAGAGGGCAGGCTGGTCAACCCCAAAACCTACGAGCAGTACTTC. Translated: CASTQEGRLVNPKTYEQYF.

This chain links TRBV5-4 with TRBJ2-7, with 12 bases fitting TRBD2. Germline trimming cut 5 bases from V and 7 bases from J; bases unmatched to any gene: 10. The germline V gene encodes CDR1 SGHNT and CDR2 YYREEE (reference sequence). CDR3 length: 15 amino acids. CDR3 loop: CASRTGLAGSQEQYF. CDR3 sequence (DNA): TGTGCCAGCAGGACTGGACTAGCGGGATCTCAAGAGCAGTACTTC.

This clone was detected only once. The chain carries TRBV9 and TRBJ2-4, with 11 bases fitting TRBD2. Germline V gene data show CDR1 as SGDLS and CDR2 as YYNGEE. This CDR3 has 18 residues. J gave up 0 bases and V 4 bases, and 9 bases lay outside the gene matches. CDR3 in DNA: TGTGCCAGCAGCCCTCAACTAGCGGGGGTAACAGCCAAAAACATTCAGTACTTC. It yields the protein CASSPQLAGVTAKNIQYF.